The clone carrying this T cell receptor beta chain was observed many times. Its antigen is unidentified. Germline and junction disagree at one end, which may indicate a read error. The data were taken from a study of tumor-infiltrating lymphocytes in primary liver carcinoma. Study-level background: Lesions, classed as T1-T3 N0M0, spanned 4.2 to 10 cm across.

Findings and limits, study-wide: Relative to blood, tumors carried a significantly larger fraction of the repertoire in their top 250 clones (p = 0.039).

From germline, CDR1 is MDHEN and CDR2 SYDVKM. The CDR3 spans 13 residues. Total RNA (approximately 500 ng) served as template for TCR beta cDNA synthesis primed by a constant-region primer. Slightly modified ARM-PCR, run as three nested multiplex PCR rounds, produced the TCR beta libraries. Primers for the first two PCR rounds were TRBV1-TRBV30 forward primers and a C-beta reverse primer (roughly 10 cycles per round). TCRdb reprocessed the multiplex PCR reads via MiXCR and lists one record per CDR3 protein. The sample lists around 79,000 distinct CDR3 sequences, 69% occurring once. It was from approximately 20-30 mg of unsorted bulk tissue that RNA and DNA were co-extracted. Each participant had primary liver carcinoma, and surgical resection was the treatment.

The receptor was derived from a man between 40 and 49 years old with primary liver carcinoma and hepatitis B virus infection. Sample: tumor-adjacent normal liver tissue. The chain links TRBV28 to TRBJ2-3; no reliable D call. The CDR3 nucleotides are TGTGCCAGCAGTTTAGTGGGCACGGATACGCAGTATTTT. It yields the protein CASSLVGTDTQYF.